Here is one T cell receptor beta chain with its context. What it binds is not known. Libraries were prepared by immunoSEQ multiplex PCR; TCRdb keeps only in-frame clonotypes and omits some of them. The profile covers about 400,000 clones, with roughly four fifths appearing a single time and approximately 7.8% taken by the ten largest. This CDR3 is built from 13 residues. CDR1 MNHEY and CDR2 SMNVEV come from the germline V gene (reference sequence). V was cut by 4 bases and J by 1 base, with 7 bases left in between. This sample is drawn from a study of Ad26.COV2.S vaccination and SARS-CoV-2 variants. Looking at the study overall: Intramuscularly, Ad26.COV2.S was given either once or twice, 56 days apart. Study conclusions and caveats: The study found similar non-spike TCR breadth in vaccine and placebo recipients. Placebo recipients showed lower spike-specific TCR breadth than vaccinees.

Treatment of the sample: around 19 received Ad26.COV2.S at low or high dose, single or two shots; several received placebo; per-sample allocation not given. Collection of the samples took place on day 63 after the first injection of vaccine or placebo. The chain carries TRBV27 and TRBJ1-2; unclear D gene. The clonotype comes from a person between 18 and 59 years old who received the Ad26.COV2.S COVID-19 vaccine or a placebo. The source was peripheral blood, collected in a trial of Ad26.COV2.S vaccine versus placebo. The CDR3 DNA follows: TGTGCCAGCAGTTCGTCCTTTAACTATGGCTACACCTTC. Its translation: CASSSSFNYGYTF.